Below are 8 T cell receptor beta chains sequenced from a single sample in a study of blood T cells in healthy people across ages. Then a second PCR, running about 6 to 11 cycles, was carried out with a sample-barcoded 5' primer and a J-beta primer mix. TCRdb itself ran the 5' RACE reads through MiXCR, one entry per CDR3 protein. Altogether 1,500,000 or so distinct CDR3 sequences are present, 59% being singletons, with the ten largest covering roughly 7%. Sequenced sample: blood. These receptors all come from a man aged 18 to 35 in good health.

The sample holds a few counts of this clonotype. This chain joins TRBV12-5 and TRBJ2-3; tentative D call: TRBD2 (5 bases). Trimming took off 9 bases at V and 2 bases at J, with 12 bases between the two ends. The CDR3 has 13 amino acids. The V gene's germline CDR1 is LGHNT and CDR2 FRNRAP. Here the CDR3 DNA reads TGTGCTAGCAACCGCGACTACACAGATACGCAGTATTTT. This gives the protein CASNRDYTDTQYF.

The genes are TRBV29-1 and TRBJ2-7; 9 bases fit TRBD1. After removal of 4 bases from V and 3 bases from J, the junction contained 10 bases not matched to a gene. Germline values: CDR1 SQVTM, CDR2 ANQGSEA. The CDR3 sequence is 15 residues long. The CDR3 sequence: CSVVGVDRGSYEQYF. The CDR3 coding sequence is TGCAGCGTTGTTGGTGTCGACAGGGGGAGCTACGAGCAGTACTTC.

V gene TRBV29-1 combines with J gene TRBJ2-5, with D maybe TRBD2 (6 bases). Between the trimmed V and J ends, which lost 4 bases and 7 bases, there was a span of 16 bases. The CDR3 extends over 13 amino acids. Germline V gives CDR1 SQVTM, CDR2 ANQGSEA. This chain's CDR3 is CSVARGGKGTQYF. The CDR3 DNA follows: TGCAGCGTTGCACGTGGCGGGAAAGGGACCCAGTACTTC.

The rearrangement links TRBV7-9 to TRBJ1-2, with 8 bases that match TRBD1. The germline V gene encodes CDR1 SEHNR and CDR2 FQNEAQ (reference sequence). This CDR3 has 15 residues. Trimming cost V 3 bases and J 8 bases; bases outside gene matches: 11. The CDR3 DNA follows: TGTGCCAGCAGCTTGGGGACAGGTCCCGGGGAAGGCTACACCTTC. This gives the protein CASSLGTGPGEGYTF.

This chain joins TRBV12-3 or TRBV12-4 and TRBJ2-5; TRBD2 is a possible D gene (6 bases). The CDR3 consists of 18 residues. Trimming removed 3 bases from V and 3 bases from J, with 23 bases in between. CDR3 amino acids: CASSFNPVWEVCEETQYF. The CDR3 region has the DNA TGTGCCAGCAGTTTTAACCCGGTGTGGGAGGTCTGTGAAGAGACCCAGTACTTC.

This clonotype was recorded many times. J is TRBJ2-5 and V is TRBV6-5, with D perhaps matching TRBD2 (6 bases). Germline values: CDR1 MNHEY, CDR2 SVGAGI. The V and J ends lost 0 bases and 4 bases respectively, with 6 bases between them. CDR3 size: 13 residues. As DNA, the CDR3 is TGTGCCAGCAGTTACTCGGGAGGAGAGACCCAGTACTTC. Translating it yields CASSYSGGETQYF.

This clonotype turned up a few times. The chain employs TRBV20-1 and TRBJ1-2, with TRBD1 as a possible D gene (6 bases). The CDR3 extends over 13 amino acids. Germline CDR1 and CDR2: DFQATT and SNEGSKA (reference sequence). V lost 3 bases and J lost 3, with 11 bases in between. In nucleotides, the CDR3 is TGCAGTGCTAGCATAGGGGGTGACTATGGCTACACCTTC. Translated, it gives CSASIGGDYGYTF.

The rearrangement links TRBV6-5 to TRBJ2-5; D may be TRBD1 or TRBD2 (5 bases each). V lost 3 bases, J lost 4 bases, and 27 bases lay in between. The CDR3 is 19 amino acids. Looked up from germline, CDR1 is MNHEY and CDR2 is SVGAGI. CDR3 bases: TGTGCCAGCAGTTATACCAACCTATTGGGGACCACTGGGAGAGAGACCCAGTACTTC. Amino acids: CASSYTNLLGTTGRETQYF.